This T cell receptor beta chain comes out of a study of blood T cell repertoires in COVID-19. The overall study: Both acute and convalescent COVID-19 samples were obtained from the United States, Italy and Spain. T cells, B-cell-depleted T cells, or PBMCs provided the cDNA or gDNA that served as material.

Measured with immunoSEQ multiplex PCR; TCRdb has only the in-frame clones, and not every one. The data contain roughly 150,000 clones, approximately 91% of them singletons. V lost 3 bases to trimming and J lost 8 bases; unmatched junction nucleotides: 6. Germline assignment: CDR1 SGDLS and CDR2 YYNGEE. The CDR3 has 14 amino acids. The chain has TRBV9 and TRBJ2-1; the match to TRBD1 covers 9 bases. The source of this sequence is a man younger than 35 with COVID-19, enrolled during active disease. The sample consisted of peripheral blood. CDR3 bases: TGTGCCAGCAGCGAGAGGACAGGGGAGGATGAGCAGTTCTTC. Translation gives CASSERTGEDEQFF.